Given below is one T cell receptor (beta chain) in context. Blood libraries mostly used around 0.45 ug genomic DNA, six replicates each. Assay used: immunoSEQ multiplex PCR; TCRdb lists only in-frame clones, some missing. The profile shows some 70,000 clones, 70% to 90% of them singletons. The data belong to a study of neoadjuvant anti-PD-1 for oral cavity cancer. Time point described: after neoadjuvant nivolumab, at surgical resection. Patients had newly diagnosed, untreated stage II-IVA oral cavity squamous cell carcinoma. Germline CDR1 is LNHDA and CDR2 is SQIVND (reference sequence). The CDR3 runs 14 residues. With 3 bases removed from V and 5 bases from J, the gap between germline ends came to 13 bases.

The rearrangement joins TRBV19 to TRBJ1-2, with D unresolved. The material was PBMCs, obtained after nivolumab (anti-PD-1) treatment. This clonotype originated in a person between 40 and 85 years old with oral cavity squamous cell carcinoma. The CDR3 loop is CASSIGIGDYGYTF. The CDR3 DNA follows: TGTGCCAGTAGTATCGGAATAGGAGATTATGGCTACACCTTC.